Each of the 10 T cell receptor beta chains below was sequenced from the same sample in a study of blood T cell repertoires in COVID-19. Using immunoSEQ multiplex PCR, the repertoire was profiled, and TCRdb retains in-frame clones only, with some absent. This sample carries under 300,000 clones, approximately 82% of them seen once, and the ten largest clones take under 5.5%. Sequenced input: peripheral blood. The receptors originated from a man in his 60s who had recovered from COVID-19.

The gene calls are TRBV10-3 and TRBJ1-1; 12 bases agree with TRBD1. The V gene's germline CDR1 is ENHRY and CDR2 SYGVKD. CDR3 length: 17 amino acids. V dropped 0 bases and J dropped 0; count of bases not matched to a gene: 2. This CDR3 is CAISESGTGGLNTEAFF. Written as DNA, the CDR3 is TGTGCCATCAGTGAGTCAGGGACAGGGGGCCTGAACACTGAAGCTTTCTTT.

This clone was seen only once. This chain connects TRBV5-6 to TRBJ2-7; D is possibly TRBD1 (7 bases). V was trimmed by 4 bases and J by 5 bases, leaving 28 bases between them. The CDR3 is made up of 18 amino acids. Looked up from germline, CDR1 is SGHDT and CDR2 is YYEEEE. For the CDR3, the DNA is TGTGCCAGCAGCCAAACGCTTGGGGGGAACAGGGGTATCGACGAGCAGTACTTC. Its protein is CASSQTLGGNRGIDEQYF.

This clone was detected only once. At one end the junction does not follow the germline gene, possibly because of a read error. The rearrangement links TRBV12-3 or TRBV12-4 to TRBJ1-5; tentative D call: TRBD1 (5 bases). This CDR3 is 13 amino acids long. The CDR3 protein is CASRLGEARPQHF. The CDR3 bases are TGTGCCAGCAGATTAGGGGAGGCCCGGCCCCAGCATTTT.

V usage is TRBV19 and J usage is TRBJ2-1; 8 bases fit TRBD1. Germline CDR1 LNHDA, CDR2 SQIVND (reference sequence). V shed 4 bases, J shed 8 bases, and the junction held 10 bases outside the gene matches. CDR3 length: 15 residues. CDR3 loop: CASSKGAGGLDEQFF. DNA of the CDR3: TGTGCCAGTAGTAAAGGGGCAGGGGGCCTGGATGAGCAGTTCTTC.

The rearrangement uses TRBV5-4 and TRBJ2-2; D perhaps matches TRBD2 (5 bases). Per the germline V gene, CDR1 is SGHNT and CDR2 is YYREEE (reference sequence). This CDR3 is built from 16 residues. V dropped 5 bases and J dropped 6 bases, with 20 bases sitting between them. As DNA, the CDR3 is TGTGCCAGCAGACTCGGCGGACTCACTCCCTCCGGGGAGCTGTTTTTT. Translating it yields CASRLGGLTPSGELFF.

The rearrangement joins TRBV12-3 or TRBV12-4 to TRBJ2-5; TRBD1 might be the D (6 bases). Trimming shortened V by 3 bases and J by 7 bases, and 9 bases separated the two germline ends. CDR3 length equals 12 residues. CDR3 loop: CASSFGGGTQYF. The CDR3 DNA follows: TGTGCCAGCAGTTTTGGGGGCGGGACCCAGTACTTC.

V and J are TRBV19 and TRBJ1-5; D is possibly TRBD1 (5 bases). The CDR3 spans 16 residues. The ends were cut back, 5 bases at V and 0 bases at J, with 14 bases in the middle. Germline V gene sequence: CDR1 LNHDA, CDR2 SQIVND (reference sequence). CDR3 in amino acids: CASSLFRGNSNQPQHF. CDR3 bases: TGTGCCAGTAGTTTATTTAGGGGTAATAGCAATCAGCCCCAGCATTTT.

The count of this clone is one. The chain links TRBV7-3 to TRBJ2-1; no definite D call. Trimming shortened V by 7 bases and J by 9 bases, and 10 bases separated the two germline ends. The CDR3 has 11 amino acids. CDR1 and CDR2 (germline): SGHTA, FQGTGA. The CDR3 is CASTGFTEQFF. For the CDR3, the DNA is TGTGCCAGCACCGGGTTTACTGAGCAGTTCTTC.

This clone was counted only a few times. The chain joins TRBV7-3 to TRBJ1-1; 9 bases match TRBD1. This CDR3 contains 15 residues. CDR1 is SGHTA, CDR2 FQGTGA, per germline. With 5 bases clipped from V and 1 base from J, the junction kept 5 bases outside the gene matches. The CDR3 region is CASSQGTGSNTEAFF. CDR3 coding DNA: TGTGCCAGCAGCCAAGGGACAGGGTCGAACACTGAAGCTTTCTTT.

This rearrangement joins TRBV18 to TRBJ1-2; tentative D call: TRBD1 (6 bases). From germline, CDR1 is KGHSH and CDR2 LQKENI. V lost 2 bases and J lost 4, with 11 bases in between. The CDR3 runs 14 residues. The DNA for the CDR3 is TGTGCCAGCTCACCAAAGACAGGTGTCTATGGCTACACCTTC. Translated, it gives CASSPKTGVYGYTF.